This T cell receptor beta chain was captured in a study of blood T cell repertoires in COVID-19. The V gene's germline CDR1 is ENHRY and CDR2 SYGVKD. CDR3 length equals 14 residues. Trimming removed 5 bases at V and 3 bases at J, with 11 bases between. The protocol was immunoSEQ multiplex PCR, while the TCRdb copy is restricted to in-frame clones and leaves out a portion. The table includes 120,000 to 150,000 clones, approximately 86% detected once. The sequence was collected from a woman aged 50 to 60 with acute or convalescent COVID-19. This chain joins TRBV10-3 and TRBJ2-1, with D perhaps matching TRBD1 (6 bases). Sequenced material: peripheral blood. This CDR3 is CAISKGTSYNEQFF. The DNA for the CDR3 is TGTGCCATCAGTAAAGGGACAAGCTACAATGAGCAGTTCTTC.